This T cell receptor beta chain was observed in a study of blood T cells in healthy people across ages. A second roughly 6 to 12 cycle PCR used barcoded and J-beta primers. One entry per CDR3 protein results from TCRdb running MiXCR on the 5' RACE reads. Of 730,000 or so distinct CDR3 sequences in the sample, more than 40% are singletons; the top ten hold less than 25%. This clonotype has ten or more counts. The CDR3 is 15 amino acids. V lost 1 base and J lost 5; bases outside the gene matches: 4. Germline V gene lookup returns CDR1 LGHDT and CDR2 YNNKEL (reference sequence). The TCR comes from a woman aged 55-70 years in good health. This chain links TRBV3-1 with TRBJ2-3; 9 bases align to TRBD2. Sequenced: blood. The CDR3, as DNA: TGTGCCAGCAGCCAAGTCCTAGCGGGGAAAGATACGCAGTATTTT. Encoded protein: CASSQVLAGKDTQYF.